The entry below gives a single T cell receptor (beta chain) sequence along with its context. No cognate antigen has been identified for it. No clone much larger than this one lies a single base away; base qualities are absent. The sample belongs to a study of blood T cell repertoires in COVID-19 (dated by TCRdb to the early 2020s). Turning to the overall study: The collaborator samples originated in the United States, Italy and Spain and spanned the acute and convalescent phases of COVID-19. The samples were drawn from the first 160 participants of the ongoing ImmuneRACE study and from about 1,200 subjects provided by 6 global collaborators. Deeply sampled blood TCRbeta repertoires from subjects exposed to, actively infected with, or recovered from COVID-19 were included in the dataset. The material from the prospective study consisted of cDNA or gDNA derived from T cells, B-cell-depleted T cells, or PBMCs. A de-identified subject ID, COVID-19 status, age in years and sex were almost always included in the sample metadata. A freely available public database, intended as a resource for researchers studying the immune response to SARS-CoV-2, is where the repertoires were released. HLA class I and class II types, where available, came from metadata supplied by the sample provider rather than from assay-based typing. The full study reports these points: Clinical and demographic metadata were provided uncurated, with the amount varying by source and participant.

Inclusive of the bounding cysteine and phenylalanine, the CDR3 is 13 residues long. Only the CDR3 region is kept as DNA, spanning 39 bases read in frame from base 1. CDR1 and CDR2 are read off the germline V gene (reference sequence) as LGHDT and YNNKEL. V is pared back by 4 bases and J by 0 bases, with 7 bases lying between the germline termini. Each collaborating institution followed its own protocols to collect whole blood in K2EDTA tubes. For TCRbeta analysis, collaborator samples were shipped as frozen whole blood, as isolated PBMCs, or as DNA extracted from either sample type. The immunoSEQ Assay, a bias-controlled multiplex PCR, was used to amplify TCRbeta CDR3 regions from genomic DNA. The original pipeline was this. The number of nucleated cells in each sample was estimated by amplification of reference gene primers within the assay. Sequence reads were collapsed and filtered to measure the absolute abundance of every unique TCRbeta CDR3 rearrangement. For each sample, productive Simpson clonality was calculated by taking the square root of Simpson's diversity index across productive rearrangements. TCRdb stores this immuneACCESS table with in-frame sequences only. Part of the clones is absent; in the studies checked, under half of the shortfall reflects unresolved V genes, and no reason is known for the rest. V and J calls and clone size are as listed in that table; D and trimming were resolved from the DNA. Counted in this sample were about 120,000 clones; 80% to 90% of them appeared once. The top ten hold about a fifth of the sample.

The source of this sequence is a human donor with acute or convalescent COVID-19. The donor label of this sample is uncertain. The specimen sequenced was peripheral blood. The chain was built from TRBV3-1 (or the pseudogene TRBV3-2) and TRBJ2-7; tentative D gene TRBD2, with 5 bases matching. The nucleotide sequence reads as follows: TGTGCCAGCAGCCGAGGGTCCTCCTACGAGCAGTACTTC. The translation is CASSRGSSYEQYF.